This T cell receptor (beta chain) originates from a study of cytomegalovirus exposure and HLA in healthy donors. Study findings and constraints: Data from an earlier analysis indicated that most TCR beta V segments were productive either about 87% or about 30% of the time. TCR sequences were mostly rare, though some public TCRs occurred in many donors. It was in a later analysis that TCR association rates were seen to vary by HLA locus, highest for DRB1 and lowest for HLA-C.

This PCR relied on a set of 60 Vbeta primers and 13 Jbeta primers. Profiling relied on immunoSEQ multiplex PCR, and the TCRdb table lists in-frame clones only, not all of them. The sample table includes about 160,000 clones. Though probably carrying unrecorded immune exposures, donors were nominally healthy at sampling. With regard to this clone: What it recognizes is unknown.

Trimming removed 9 bases at V and 4 bases at J, with 18 bases between. This CDR3 spans 14 amino acids. The germline V gene encodes CDR1 SNHLY and CDR2 FYNNEI. The receptor comes from a woman aged 55-69 years in good health and CMV-seronegative. Material: PBMCs. The genes are TRBV2 and TRBJ1-1; D is possibly TRBD1 (6 bases). CDR3 sequence reads: CASGGGIGGTEAFF. For the CDR3, the DNA is TGTGCCAGTGGCGGGGGGATAGGGGGCACTGAAGCTTTCTTT.